This T cell receptor beta chain appears in the sequencing data of a study of T cells in Graves' hyperthyroidism and ophthalmopathy. Study results and caveats: Ophthalmopathy got predicted by the model a median about 6.5 months before its onset. Most thyroid-expanded clonotypes above 0.001 were also found in blood. In simple terms, a model built on 13 V-J features told ophthalmopathy apart from stable hyperthyroidism.

RNA transcripts provided the source from which TCR beta CDR3 regions were amplified. The HTBI set primed first-round TCR CDR3 RT-PCR. TCRdb re-called the multiplex PCR reads with MiXCR, one entry per CDR3 protein. The sample shows approximately 700,000 distinct CDR3 sequences, 45% of them seen only once. This clonotype was seen a few times. Its target is not known. A much larger clone is a single base away; this may be a read error. The CDR3 extends over 13 amino acids. Germline V lookup: CDR1 SNHLY, CDR2 FYNNEI. In making diagnoses, clinical symptoms, serum thyroxine and TRAb, thyroid ultrasound and orbital computed tomography were all used.

V usage is TRBV2 and J usage is TRBJ1-1; D unclear. The specimen sequenced was peripheral blood or thyroid tissue (not recorded which). This clonotype originated in an adult man with Graves' disease, either hyperthyroidism or ophthalmopathy (not recorded which). CDR3 sequence reads: CASSELGGTKAFF. As DNA, the CDR3 is TGTGCCAGCAGTGAACTGGGCGGCACTAAAGCTTTCTTT. The whole variable domain, filled in from reference TRBV2 and TRBJ1-1, reads EPEVTQTPSHQVTQMGQEVILRCVPISNHLYFYWYRQILGQKVEFLVSFYNNEISEKSEIFDDQFSVERPDGSNFTLKIRSTKLEDSAMYFCASSELGGTKAFFGQGTRLTVV.